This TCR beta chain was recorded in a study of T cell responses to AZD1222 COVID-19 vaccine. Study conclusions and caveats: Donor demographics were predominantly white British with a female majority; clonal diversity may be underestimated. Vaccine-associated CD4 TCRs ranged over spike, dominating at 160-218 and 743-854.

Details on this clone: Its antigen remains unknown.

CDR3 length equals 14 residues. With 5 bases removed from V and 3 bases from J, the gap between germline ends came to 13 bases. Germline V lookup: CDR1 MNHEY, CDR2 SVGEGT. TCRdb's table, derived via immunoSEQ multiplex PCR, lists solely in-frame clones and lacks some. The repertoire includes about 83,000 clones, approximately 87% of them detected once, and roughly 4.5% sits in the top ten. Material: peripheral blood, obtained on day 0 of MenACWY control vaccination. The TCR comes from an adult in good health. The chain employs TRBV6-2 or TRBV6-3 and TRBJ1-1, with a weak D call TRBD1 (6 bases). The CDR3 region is CASSPIGGDTEAFF. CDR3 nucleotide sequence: TGTGCCAGCAGTCCCATCGGGGGCGACACTGAAGCTTTCTTT.